Below, 11 T cell receptor beta chains from the same sample are listed, as sequenced in a study of shared clonotypes between healthy human individuals. Assay used: immunoSEQ multiplex PCR; TCRdb lists only in-frame clones, some missing. The data contain 2,500,000 or so clones, about nine tenths of them singletons. What was sequenced was naive CD4+ T cells from PBMCs. Subset of the sample: CD45RA+ positively selected. The source of these receptors is a man between 18 and 29 years old in good health. Some clones in this sample may be carry-over from other donors' samples.

CDR3 residues: CASSSSNLGEKLFF. CDR3 bases: TGTGCCAGCTCCTCGAGCAATTTGGGTGAAAAACTGTTTTTT. J is TRBJ1-4 and V is TRBV18; D is unclear. The V gene's germline CDR1 is KGHSH and CDR2 LQKENI. Trimming removed 6 bases from V and 7 bases from J, with 15 bases in between. The CDR3 has 14 residues.

CDR3 protein: CASSRRDRGSYEQYF. The CDR3 region has the DNA TGTGCCAGCAGCCGGCGGGACAGGGGTTCCTACGAGCAGTACTTC. The J gene is TRBJ2-7, the V gene TRBV5-4; 10 positions agree with TRBD1. V was clipped by 4 bases and J by 1 base; unmatched bases: 5. Germline V gene sequence: CDR1 SGHNT, CDR2 YYREEE (reference sequence). This CDR3 spans 15 amino acids.

V is TRBV7-2 and J is TRBJ1-2; D may be TRBD1 (5 bases). Germline CDR1 is SGHTA and CDR2 is FQGNSA. V shed 5 bases and J shed 7 bases, with 11 bases lying between them. This CDR3 has 12 amino acids. The CDR3 sequence: CASSHPQGGYTF. CDR3 bases: TGTGCCAGCAGCCATCCTCAGGGTGGCTACACCTTC.

V gene TRBV4-1 combines with J gene TRBJ2-1, with TRBD2 matching over 9 bases. The V gene's germline CDR1 is MGHRA and CDR2 YSYEKL. CDR3 length: 17 amino acids. The J segment lost 10 bases and the V segment lost 4 bases, leaving 17 bases of the junction unmatched. CDR3 protein: CASSRAGGLAAQLEQFF. The CDR3 coding sequence is TGCGCCAGCAGCCGTGCAGGGGGACTAGCTGCCCAGTTGGAGCAGTTCTTC.

The genes are TRBV2 and TRBJ1-4; D is unclear. There are 14 residues in the CDR3. From germline, CDR1 is SNHLY and CDR2 FYNNEI. V was shortened by 7 bases and J by 12 bases, with 21 bases between the two germline ends. As DNA, the CDR3 is TGTGCCAGCACCCGGGTTCGTTTGGGAGCCCAACTGTTTTTT. It specifies CASTRVRLGAQLFF.

The chain links TRBV4-2 to TRBJ2-1; D might be TRBD2 (6 bases). V lost 5 bases and J lost 2, with 16 bases in between. CDR3 size: 16 residues. The germline V gene encodes CDR1 LGHNA and CDR2 YNFKEQ. The CDR3 reads CASSTAGTDTYNEQFF. CDR3 sequence (DNA): TGTGCCAGCAGCACGGCCGGGACTGACACCTACAATGAGCAGTTCTTC.

CDR3 residues: CASSQDFLVNNRQGPPYEQYF. CDR3 coding DNA: TGTGCCAGCAGCCAAGATTTCTTGGTTAATAATCGACAGGGGCCTCCCTACGAGCAGTACTTC. The chain uses TRBV4-2 and TRBJ2-7; TRBD1 matches at 8 bases. The CDR3 totals 21 residues. Per germline, CDR1 LGHNA and CDR2 YNFKEQ. V dropped 0 bases and J dropped 2; count of bases not matched to a gene: 21.

The CDR3: CASSPGTSGSSPQYF. The CDR3 DNA reads TGTGCCAGCAGCCCCGGGACTAGCGGGAGTAGTCCCCAGTACTTC. The genes are TRBV7-2 and TRBJ2-5; 14 nucleotides line up with TRBD2. CDR3 length equals 15 residues. The J segment lost 9 bases and the V segment lost 5 bases, leaving 8 bases of the junction unmatched. The germline V gene encodes CDR1 SGHTA and CDR2 FQGNSA. Looking up the rest from reference TRBV7-2 and TRBJ2-5 gives the full variable domain: GAGVSQSPSNKVTEKGKDVELRCDPISGHTALYWYRQSLGQGLEFLIYFQGNSAPDKSGLPSDRFSAERTGGSVSTLTIQRTQQEDSAVYLCASSPGTSGSSPQYFGPGTRLLVL.

The CDR3 loop reads CASSGQPSSYEQYF. In DNA form, the CDR3 reads TGTGCCAGCAGTGGGCAGCCGAGCTCCTACGAGCAGTACTTC. This sequence joins TRBV28 and TRBJ2-7, with D unclear. Trimming removed 5 bases from V and 0 bases from J, with 11 bases in between. This CDR3 comprises 14 residues. Germline V lookup: CDR1 MDHEN, CDR2 SYDVKM.

CDR3 amino acids: CASSSRGTRETQYF. The CDR3 DNA sequence: TGTGCCAGCAGCTCCCGGGGGACTAGAGAGACCCAGTACTTC. The chain recombines TRBV7-2 with TRBJ2-5; 8 nucleotides align to TRBD2. Germline-derived CDR1 and CDR2 are SGHTA and FQGNSA. V dropped 4 bases and J dropped 4; count of bases not matched to a gene: 5. The CDR3 loop spans 14 amino acids.

The chain recombines TRBV28 with TRBJ2-7; the match to TRBD1 covers 7 bases. The CDR3 consists of 12 residues. The germline gives CDR1 MDHEN, CDR2 SYDVKM. V lost 5 bases and J lost 9; bases outside the gene matches: 7. CDR3 bases: TGTGCCAGCAGTGCGACAGGGACGGGGCAGTACTTC. Translating it yields CASSATGTGQYF.